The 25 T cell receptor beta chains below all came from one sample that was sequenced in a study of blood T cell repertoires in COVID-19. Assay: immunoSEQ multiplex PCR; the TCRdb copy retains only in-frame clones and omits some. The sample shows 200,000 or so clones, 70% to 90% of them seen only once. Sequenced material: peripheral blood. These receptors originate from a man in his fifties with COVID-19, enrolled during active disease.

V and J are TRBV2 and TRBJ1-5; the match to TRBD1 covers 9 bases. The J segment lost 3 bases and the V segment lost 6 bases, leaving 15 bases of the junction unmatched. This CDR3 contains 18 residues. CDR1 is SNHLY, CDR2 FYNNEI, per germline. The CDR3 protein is CASRAVRIGTGHNQPQHF. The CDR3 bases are TGTGCCAGCAGAGCAGTAAGAATTGGGACAGGGCACAATCAGCCCCAGCATTTT. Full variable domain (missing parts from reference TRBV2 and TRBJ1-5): EPEVTQTPSHQVTQMGQEVILRCVPISNHLYFYWYRQILGQKVEFLVSFYNNEISEKSEIFDDQFSVERPDGSNFTLKIRSTKLEDSAMYFCASRAVRIGTGHNQPQHFGDGTRLSIL.

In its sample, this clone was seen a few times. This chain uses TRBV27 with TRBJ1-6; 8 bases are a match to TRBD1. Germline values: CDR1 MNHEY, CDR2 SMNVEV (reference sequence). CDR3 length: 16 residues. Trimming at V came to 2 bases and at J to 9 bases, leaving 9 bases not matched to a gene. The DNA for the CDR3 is TGTGCCAGCAGTTTAGGCAGGGGGCAGTTAGGTTCACCCCTCCACTTT. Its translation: CASSLGRGQLGSPLHF.

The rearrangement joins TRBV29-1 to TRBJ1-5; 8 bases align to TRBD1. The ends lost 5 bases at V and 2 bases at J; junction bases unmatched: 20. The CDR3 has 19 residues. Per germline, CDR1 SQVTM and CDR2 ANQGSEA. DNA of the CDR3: TGCAGCGTTAGTTTAGGACAGGGCTCCTTCCGAGACCGCAATCAGCCCCAGCATTTT. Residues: CSVSLGQGSFRDRNQPQHF.

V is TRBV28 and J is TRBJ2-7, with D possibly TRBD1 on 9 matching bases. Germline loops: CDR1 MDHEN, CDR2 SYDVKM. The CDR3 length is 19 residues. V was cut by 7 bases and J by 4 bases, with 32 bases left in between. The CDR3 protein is CASTFETGGKRGSPYEQYF. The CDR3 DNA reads TGTGCCAGCACCTTCGAGACAGGGGGAAAGCGGGGGAGCCCTTACGAGCAGTACTTC.

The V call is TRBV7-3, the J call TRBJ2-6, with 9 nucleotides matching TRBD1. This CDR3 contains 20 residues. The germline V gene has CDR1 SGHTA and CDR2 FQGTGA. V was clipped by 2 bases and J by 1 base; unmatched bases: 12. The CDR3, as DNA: TGTGCCAGCAGCTTATTAGGGACAGGGAGGAAAACGTCTGGGGCCAACGTCCTGACTTTC. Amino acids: CASSLLGTGRKTSGANVLTF.

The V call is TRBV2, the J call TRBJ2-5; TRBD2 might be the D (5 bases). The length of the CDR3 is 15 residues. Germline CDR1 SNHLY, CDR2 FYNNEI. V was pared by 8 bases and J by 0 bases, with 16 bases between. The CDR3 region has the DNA TGTGCCAGCGCCGGGATAGCAACTTACCAAGAGACCCAGTACTTC. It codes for CASAGIATYQETQYF. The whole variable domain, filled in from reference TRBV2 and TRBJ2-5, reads EPEVTQTPSHQVTQMGQEVILRCVPISNHLYFYWYRQILGQKVEFLVSFYNNEISEKSEIFDDQFSVERPDGSNFTLKIRSTKLEDSAMYFCASAGIATYQETQYFGPGTRLLVL.

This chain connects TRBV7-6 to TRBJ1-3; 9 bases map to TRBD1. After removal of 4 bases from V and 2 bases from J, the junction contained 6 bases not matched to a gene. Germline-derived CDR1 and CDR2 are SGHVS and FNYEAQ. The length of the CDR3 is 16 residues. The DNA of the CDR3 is TGTGCCAGCAGCTCTCTCGGGACAGGGACTGGAAACACCATATATTTT. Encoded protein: CASSSLGTGTGNTIYF.

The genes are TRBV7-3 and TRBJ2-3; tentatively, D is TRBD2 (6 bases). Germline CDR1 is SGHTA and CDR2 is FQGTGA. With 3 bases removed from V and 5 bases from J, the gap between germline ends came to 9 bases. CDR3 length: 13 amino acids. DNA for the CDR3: TGTGCCAGCAGCTTTTCGGGAGTAGATACGCAGTATTTT. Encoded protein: CASSFSGVDTQYF.

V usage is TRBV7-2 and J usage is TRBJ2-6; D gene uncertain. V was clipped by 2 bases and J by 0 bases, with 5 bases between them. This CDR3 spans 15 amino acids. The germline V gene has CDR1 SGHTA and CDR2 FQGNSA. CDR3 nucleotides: TGTGCCAGCAGCTTACAGATCTCTGGGGCCAACGTCCTGACTTTC. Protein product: CASSLQISGANVLTF.

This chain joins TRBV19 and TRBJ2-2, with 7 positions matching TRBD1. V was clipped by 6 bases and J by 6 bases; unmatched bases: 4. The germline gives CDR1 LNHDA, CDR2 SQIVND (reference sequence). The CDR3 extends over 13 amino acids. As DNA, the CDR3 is TGTGCCAGTAGGGGCAGGGGGTCCGGGGAGCTGTTTTTT. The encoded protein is CASRGRGSGELFF.

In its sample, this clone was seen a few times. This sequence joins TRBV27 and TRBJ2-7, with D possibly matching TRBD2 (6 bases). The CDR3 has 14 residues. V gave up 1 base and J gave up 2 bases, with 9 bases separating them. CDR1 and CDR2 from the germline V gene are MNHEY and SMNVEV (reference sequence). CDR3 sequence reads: CASSLLGTPYEQYF. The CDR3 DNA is TGTGCCAGCAGTTTATTAGGGACTCCCTACGAGCAGTACTTC.

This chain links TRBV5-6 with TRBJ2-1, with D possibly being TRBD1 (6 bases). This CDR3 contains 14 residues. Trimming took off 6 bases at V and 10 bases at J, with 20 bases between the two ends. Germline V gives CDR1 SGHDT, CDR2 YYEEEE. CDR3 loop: CASTDQRGTGEQFF. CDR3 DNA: TGTGCCAGCACCGACCAGAGGGGGACCGGAGAGCAGTTCTTC.

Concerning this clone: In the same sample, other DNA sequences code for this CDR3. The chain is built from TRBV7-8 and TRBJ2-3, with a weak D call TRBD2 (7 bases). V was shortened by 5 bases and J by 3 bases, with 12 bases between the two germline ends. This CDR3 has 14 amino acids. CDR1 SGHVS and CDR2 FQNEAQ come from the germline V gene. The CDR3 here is CASSRGGVTDTQYF. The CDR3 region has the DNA TGTGCCAGCAGCCGAGGGGGGGTTACAGATACGCAGTATTTT. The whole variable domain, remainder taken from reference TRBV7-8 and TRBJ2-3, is GAGVSQSPRYKVAKRGQDVALRCDPISGHVSLFWYQQALGQGPEFLTYFQNEAQLDKSGLPSDRFFAERPEGSVSTLKIQRTQQEDSAVYLCASSRGGVTDTQYFGPGTRLTVL.

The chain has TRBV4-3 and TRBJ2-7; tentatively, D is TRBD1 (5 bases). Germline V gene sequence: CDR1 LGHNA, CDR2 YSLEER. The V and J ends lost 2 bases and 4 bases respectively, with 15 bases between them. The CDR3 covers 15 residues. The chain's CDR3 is CASSQHLKGQYEQYF. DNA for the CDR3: TGCGCCAGCAGCCAACACCTCAAGGGGCAATACGAGCAGTACTTC.

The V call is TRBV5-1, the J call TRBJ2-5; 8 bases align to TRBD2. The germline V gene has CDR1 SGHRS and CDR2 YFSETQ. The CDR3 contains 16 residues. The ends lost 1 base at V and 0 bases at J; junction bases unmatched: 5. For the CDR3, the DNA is TGCGCCAGCAGCTTGAATAGCGGGGTGTACCAAGAGACCCAGTACTTC. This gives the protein CASSLNSGVYQETQYF.

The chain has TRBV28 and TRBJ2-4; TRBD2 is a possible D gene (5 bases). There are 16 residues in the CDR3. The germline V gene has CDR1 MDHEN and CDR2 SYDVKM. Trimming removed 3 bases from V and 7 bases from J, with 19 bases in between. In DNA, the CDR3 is TGTGCCAGCAGTTTCCCGCAACTCCCAAGAGGGAACATTCAGTACTTC. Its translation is CASSFPQLPRGNIQYF.

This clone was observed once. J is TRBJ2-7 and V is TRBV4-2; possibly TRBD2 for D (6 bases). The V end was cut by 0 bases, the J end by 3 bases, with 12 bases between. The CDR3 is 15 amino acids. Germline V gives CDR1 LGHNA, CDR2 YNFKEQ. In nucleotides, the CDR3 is TGTGCCAGCAGCCAAGATCTGGGACTCTACTACGAGCAGTACTTC. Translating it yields CASSQDLGLYYEQYF.

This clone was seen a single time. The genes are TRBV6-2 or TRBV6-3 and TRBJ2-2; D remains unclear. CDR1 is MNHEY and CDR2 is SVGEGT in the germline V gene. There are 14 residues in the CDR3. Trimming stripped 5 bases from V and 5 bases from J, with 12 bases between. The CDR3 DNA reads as TGTGCCAGCAGTCCCCCTTCACGGACCGGGGAGCTGTTTTTT. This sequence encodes CASSPPSRTGELFF.

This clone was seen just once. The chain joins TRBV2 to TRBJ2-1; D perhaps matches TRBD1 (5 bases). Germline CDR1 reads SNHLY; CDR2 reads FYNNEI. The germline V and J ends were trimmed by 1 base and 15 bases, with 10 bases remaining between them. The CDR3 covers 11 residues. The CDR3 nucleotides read TGTGCCAGCAGTGAAGGGACAACGGCGTTCTTC. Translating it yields CASSEGTTAFF.

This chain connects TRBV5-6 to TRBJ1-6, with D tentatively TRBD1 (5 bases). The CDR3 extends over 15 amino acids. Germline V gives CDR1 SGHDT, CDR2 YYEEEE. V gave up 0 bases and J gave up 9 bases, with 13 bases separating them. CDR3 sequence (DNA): TGTGCCAGCAGCTTGGCAGGGAACTTCGTTTCACCCCTCCACTTT. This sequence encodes CASSLAGNFVSPLHF.

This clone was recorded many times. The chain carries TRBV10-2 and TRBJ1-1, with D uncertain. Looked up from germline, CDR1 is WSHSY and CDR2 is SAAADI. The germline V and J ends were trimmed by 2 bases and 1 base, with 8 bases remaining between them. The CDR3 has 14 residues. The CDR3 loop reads CASSETSGNTEAFF. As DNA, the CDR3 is TGCGCCAGCAGTGAGACTTCAGGGAACACTGAAGCTTTCTTT.

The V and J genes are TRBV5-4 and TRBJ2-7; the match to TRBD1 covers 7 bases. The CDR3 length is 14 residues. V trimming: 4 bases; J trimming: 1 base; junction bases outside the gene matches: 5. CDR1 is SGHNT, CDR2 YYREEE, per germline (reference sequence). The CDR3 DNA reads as TGTGCCAGCAGCCAGACAGGGTGGTCCTACGAGCAGTACTTC. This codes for CASSQTGWSYEQYF. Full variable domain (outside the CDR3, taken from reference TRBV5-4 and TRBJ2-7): ETGVTQSPTHLIKTRGQQVTLRCSSQSGHNTVSWYQQALGQGPQFIFQYYREEENGRGNFPPRFSGLQFPNYSSELNVNALELDDSALYLCASSQTGWSYEQYFGPGTRLTVT.

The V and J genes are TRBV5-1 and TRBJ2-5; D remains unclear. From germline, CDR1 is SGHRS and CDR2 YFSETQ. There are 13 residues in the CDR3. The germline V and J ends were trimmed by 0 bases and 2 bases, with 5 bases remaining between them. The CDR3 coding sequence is TGCGCCAGCAGCTTGGCCCCACAAGAGACCCAGTACTTC. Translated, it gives CASSLAPQETQYF.

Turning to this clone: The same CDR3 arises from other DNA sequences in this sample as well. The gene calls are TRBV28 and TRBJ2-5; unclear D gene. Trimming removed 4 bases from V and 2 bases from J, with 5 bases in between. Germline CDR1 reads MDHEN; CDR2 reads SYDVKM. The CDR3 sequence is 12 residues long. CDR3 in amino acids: CASSSQQETQYF. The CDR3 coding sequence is TGTGCCAGCAGTTCCCAACAAGAGACCCAGTACTTC.

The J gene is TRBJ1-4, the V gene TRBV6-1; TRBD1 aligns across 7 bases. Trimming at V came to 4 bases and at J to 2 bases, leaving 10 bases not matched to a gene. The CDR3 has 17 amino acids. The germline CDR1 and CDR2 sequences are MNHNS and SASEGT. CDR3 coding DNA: TGTGCCAGCAGTGTTTTGAAGGGGGCGGGTACTAATGAAAAACTGTTTTTT. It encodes CASSVLKGAGTNEKLFF.